One sample yielded the 4 T cell receptor beta chains listed below, sequenced in a study of T-cell memory formation after mild COVID-19. TCRdb re-derived calls from the 5' RACE reads in MiXCR, one entry per CDR3 protein. The data hold over 250,000 distinct CDR3 sequences, with 15% observed a single time. The material sequenced was PBMCs or a T cell subset sorted from them (not recorded which). These receptors were taken from a man aged 18 to 30 who had mild COVID-19 (a few samples of this study predate the infection). Cell type and time point are not known.

The chain recombines TRBV6-2 or TRBV6-3 with TRBJ2-5, with TRBD2 identical over 9 bases. The CDR3 is 18 amino acids. V shed 2 bases and J 5 bases; nucleotides not matched to a gene: 15. Germline CDR1 reads MNHEY; CDR2 reads SVGEGT. CDR3 sequence: CASSYLRGRLAGRETQYF. The DNA for the CDR3 is TGTGCCAGCAGTTACCTTAGAGGTCGGCTAGCGGGGAGGGAGACCCAGTACTTC.

The rearrangement links TRBV4-1 to TRBJ2-5; D is perhaps TRBD1 (5 bases). V shed 0 bases and J shed 6 bases, with 11 bases lying between them. In germline, CDR1 is MGHRA, CDR2 YSYEKL. The CDR3 is 14 residues long. CDR3 in amino acids: CASSQEGQGKTQYF. The CDR3 DNA follows: TGCGCCAGCAGCCAAGAGGGTCAGGGAAAGACCCAGTACTTC.

At least ten counts were recorded for this clonotype. The chain combines TRBV5-5 with TRBJ2-1, with D possibly TRBD1 on 5 matching bases. Germline values: CDR1 SGHKS, CDR2 YYEKEE (reference sequence). The CDR3 totals 17 residues. The germline V and J ends were trimmed by 5 bases and 2 bases, with 20 bases remaining between them. The CDR3 coding sequence is TGTGCCAGCAGGTTATCGGTGGGGCAGCCAGCCTACAATGAGCAGTTCTTC. This sequence encodes CASRLSVGQPAYNEQFF.

V and J are TRBV7-3 and TRBJ2-1; 11 bases fit TRBD1. V shed 1 base and J 10 bases; nucleotides not matched to a gene: 9. CDR1 and CDR2 from the germline V gene are SGHTA and FQGTGA. The length of the CDR3 is 16 residues. The CDR3 nucleotides read TGTGCCAGCAGCTTAATTGCGGGACAGGGGGTCTTAGAGCAGTTCTTC. Translating gives CASSLIAGQGVLEQFF.